This T cell receptor (beta chain) stems from a study of blood T cell repertoires in COVID-19. V lost 0 bases to trimming and J lost 4 bases, with 7 bases between them. Germline values: CDR1 SGHRS, CDR2 YFSETQ. This CDR3 contains 13 residues. Source study methods: Estimates of nucleated cell counts were drawn from the amplification of reference gene primers. Produced via immunoSEQ multiplex PCR; TCRdb's table is partial and in-frame only. V and J calls and clone size come straight from that table; D and trimming were deduced from the DNA. Among 390,000 or so clones listed, about 87% were seen once. Sequences were obtained from peripheral blood. The gene calls are TRBV5-1 and TRBJ2-5; TRBD1 is a possible D gene (5 bases). This TCR was sampled from a young woman with COVID-19, enrolled during active disease. The CDR3 here is CASSLEGRETQYF. DNA for the CDR3: TGCGCCAGCAGCTTGGAGGGGCGAGAGACCCAGTACTTC.